This record concerns one TCR beta chain sequence. This specimen comes from a study of T cell changes during pregnancy in multiple sclerosis. Profiling relied on immunoSEQ multiplex PCR, and the TCRdb table lists in-frame clones only, not all of them. This sample has about 68,000 clones, with 90% found just once. This CDR3 region has 14 residues. Germline V gene data show CDR1 as SQVTM and CDR2 as ANQGSEA. Trimming stripped 7 bases from V and 5 bases from J, with 18 bases between. This clonotype originated in a female donor with multiple sclerosis, enrolled in a pregnancy study. The sample was peripheral blood, taken in the third trimester of pregnancy. J is TRBJ1-5 and V is TRBV29-1; D unresolved. CDR3 bases: TGCAGCGCCGCGGGCGCCGGGAAGGATCAGCCCCAGCATTTT. It translates to CSAAGAGKDQPQHF. The full variable domain, in which reference TRBV29-1 and TRBJ1-5 provide the parts outside the CDR3, is SAVISQKPSRDICQRGTSLTIQCQVDSQVTMMFWYRQQPGQSLTLIATANQGSEATYESGFVIDKFPISRPNLTFSTLTVSNMSPEDSSIYLCSAAGAGKDQPQHFGDGTRLSIL.